Listed below are T cell receptor beta chains from one sample, sequenced in a study of T-cell memory formation after mild COVID-19. One entry per CDR3 protein, called by TCRdb with MiXCR from the 5' RACE reads. Of about 470,000 distinct CDR3 sequences in the sample, about 18% were seen once. The sequencing sample was made of PBMCs or a T cell subset sorted from them (not recorded which). The origin of the receptors is an adult woman who had mild COVID-19 (a few samples of this study predate the infection). Cell type and time point are not known. Each CDR3 is given with its conserved first and last residue. Each record gives: clone size, D gene, J gene, V gene, CDR3 protein, CDR3 DNA. D genes are given only for firm matches. Clone size is not always given. Where it is, it says once, few, many or a class for expanded clones.

abundance: .
d_gene: .
j_gene: TRBJ2-7
v_gene: TRBV20-1
CDR3aa: CSAMMGRGSYEQYF
CDR3nt: TGCAGTGCTATGATGGGGAGAGGCTCCTACGAGCAGTACTTC

abundance: few
d_gene: .
j_gene: TRBJ2-5
v_gene: TRBV3-1
CDR3aa: CASSQTGAYQETQYF
CDR3nt: TGTGCCAGCAGCCAAACGGGGGCATACCAAGAGACCCAGTACTTC

abundance: few
d_gene: TRBD1
j_gene: TRBJ1-2
v_gene: TRBV5-6
CDR3aa: CASSLVGARWTGVYGYTF
CDR3nt: TGTGCCAGCAGCTTGGTGGGGGCCCGTTGGACAGGGGTCTATGGCTACACCTTC

abundance: .
d_gene: TRBD2
j_gene: TRBJ2-7
v_gene: TRBV10-3
CDR3aa: CAISYGGVSYEQYF
CDR3nt: TGTGCCATCAGTTACGGGGGGGTTTCCTACGAGCAGTACTTC

abundance: few
d_gene: .
j_gene: TRBJ1-2
v_gene: TRBV11-2
CDR3aa: CASSLVGLVGYTF
CDR3nt: TGTGCCAGCAGCTTAGTGGGTCTTGTAGGCTACACCTTC

abundance: few
d_gene: .
j_gene: TRBJ1-1
v_gene: TRBV6-5
CDR3aa: CASSLPGARTEAFF
CDR3nt: TGTGCCAGCAGCCTGCCAGGGGCCCGCACTGAAGCTTTCTTT

abundance: few
d_gene: .
j_gene: TRBJ1-2
v_gene: TRBV4-1
CDR3aa: CASSQGSGSYGYTF
CDR3nt: TGCGCCAGCAGCCAGGGCAGCGGGAGCTATGGCTACACCTTC

abundance: few
d_gene: TRBD1
j_gene: TRBJ2-2
v_gene: TRBV9
CDR3aa: CASSAPGQGYTGELFF
CDR3nt: TGTGCCAGCAGCGCCCCGGGACAGGGGTACACCGGGGAGCTGTTTTTT

abundance: .
d_gene: .
j_gene: TRBJ1-5
v_gene: TRBV7-9
CDR3aa: CASSHETGVLIQPQHF
CDR3nt: TGTGCCAGCAGCCACGAAACGGGAGTCTTGATCCAGCCCCAGCATTTT

abundance: few
d_gene: TRBD1
j_gene: TRBJ1-5
v_gene: TRBV19
CDR3aa: CASTWTGTNQPQHF
CDR3nt: TGTGCCAGTACCTGGACAGGAACCAATCAGCCCCAGCATTTT

abundance: .
d_gene: TRBD1
j_gene: TRBJ1-1
v_gene: TRBV12-3/TRBV12-4
CDR3aa: CASSLGNRGGSTEAFF
CDR3nt: TGTGCCAGCAGTTTAGGCAACAGGGGTGGGTCCACTGAAGCTTTCTTT

abundance: .
d_gene: .
j_gene: TRBJ1-2
v_gene: TRBV19
CDR3aa: CASSIKANYGYTF
CDR3nt: TGTGCCAGTAGTATCAAGGCTAACTATGGCTACACCTTC

abundance: few
d_gene: TRBD2
j_gene: TRBJ2-7
v_gene: TRBV7-9
CDR3aa: CASSSLAGEAYEQYF
CDR3nt: TGTGCCAGCAGCTCTTTAGCGGGGGAGGCCTACGAGCAGTACTTC

abundance: .
d_gene: TRBD1
j_gene: TRBJ2-7
v_gene: TRBV5-4
CDR3aa: CASSLTGGNEQYF
CDR3nt: TGTGCCAGCAGCTTGACAGGGGGCAACGAGCAGTACTTC

abundance: .
d_gene: .
j_gene: TRBJ1-1
v_gene: TRBV2
CDR3aa: CASSEAIGGNRAKNTEAFF
CDR3nt: TGTGCCAGCAGTGAAGCGATAGGCGGGAATAGAGCTAAAAACACTGAAGCTTTCTTT

abundance: .
d_gene: TRBD1
j_gene: TRBJ2-5
v_gene: TRBV12-3/TRBV12-4
CDR3aa: CASQRGRETQYF
CDR3nt: TGTGCCAGCCAGAGGGGGCGAGAGACCCAGTACTTC

abundance: .
d_gene: .
j_gene: TRBJ1-2
v_gene: TRBV29-1
CDR3aa: CSVEWTSYGYTF
CDR3nt: TGCAGCGTTGAGTGGACATCCTATGGCTACACCTTC